Presented here are 22 T cell receptor beta chains from one specimen sequenced in a study of identical twins listed by TCRdb under 2016. The method was 5' RACE. Sequencing instrument: Illumina HiSeq 2000. TCRdb's own reprocessing of the public reads used fastp at Q25 and MiXCR and kept productive beta chains. Rows with a matching CDR3 protein are joined into one entry that keeps the most common DNA and genes. The sample contains about 240,000 distinct CDR3 sequences, 7.5% of them found a single time. Together, the top ten hold roughly 5% of the sample. The same specimen was also included in a second study, on yellow fever vaccine responses in identical twins.

Sequenced input: CD8+ T cells sorted from blood. The receptor set was obtained from a woman in her late teens or twenties in good health.

This clonotype has a count of ten or more. The CDR3 protein is CASSPRYAALSYNEQFF. CDR3 bases: TGTGCCAGCAGCCCTCGGTATGCGGCATTATCCTACAATGAGCAGTTCTTC. This chain connects TRBV14 to TRBJ2-1; D gene uncertain. The CDR3 contains 17 residues. Trimming left V 4 bases short and J 1 base short, with 17 bases between. The V gene's germline CDR1 is SGHDN and CDR2 FVKESK. The variable domain in full, completed from reference TRBV14 and TRBJ2-1, reads EAGVTQFPSHSVIEKGQTVTLRCDPISGHDNLYWYRRVMGKEIKFLLHFVKESKQDESGMPNNRFLAERTGGTYSTLKVQPAELEDSGVYFCASSPRYAALSYNEQFFGPGTRLTVL.

In its sample, this clonotype was seen many times. The chain uses TRBV11-2 and TRBJ2-1; TRBD2 matches 9 bases. The CDR3 extends over 17 amino acids. CDR1 SGHAT and CDR2 FQNNGV come from the germline V gene. J was trimmed by 5 bases and V by 5 bases; bases with no gene match: 13. The CDR3 DNA reads as TGTGCCAGCAGCGCCGCCCACCCTCTAGCGGGAAACAATGAGCAGTTCTTC. Translated: CASSAAHPLAGNNEQFF. Looking up the rest from reference TRBV11-2 and TRBJ2-1 gives the full variable domain: EAGVAQSPRYKIIEKRQSVAFWCNPISGHATLYWYQQILGQGPKLLIQFQNNGVVDDSQLPKDRFSAERLKGVDSTLKIQPAKLEDSAVYLCASSAAHPLAGNNEQFFGPGTRLTVL.

Comments on this clonotype: No conserved phenylalanine or tryptophan ends this CDR3, so it is likely a read error. This rearrangement joins TRBV29-1 to TRBJ1-4; possibly TRBD1 for D (5 bases). Germline V CDR1 and CDR2: SQVTM, ANQGSEA. V gave up 0 bases and J gave up 8 bases, with 13 bases separating them. There are 14 residues in the CDR3. This CDR3 reads CSVEDPARAEKLFL. For the CDR3, the DNA is TGCAGCGTTGAAGATCCGGCCAGGGCGGAAAAACTGTTTCTT.

This clonotype has ten or more counts. This chain links TRBV10-3 with TRBJ2-2; 7 positions agree with TRBD1. Germline V lookup: CDR1 ENHRY, CDR2 SYGVKD. V was clipped by 3 bases and J by 3 bases; unmatched bases: 1. The CDR3 is 14 amino acids. This chain's CDR3 is CAISETGDTGELFF. The CDR3 coding sequence is TGTGCCATCAGTGAAACAGGGGACACCGGGGAGCTGTTTTTT.

This clonotype came up many times. V gene TRBV27 combines with J gene TRBJ2-1, with TRBD1 as a possible D gene (6 bases). Trimming stripped 1 base from V and 8 bases from J, with 12 bases between. CDR1 MNHEY and CDR2 SMNVEV come from the germline V gene (reference sequence). This CDR3 region has 14 residues. The CDR3 reads CASSLFTGSHEQFF. Here the CDR3 DNA reads TGTGCCAGCAGTTTATTCACAGGGTCCCATGAGCAGTTCTTC.

In its sample, this clonotype was seen a few times. The junction and the germline gene differ at one end; a read error may be behind it. The chain links TRBV4-1 to TRBJ2-1; the D gene is possibly TRBD1 (6 bases). The V gene's germline CDR1 is MGHRA and CDR2 YSYEKL. The CDR3 totals 11 residues. This CDR3 is CASSQNRDLVF. CDR3 DNA: TGCGCCAGCAGCCAAAACAGGGATTTGGTCTTC.

At least ten counts were recorded for this clonotype. The chain employs TRBV12-3 or TRBV12-4 and TRBJ2-7; tentatively, D is TRBD2 (6 bases). V dropped 3 bases and J dropped 5 bases, with 17 bases sitting between them. The CDR3 contains 15 residues. The CDR3 sequence: CASSFGGTPANEQYF. CDR3 DNA sequence: TGTGCCAGCAGTTTTGGAGGGACGCCAGCTAACGAGCAGTACTTC.

This clonotype was counted many times. V is TRBV29-1 and J is TRBJ2-1; 9 nucleotides align to TRBD2. V gave up 7 bases and J gave up 7 bases; unmatched junction bases: 17. The CDR3 loop spans 16 amino acids. Germline-derived CDR1 and CDR2 are SQVTM and ANQGSEA. The DNA of the CDR3 is TGCAGCGCTTTGCCCAGCATAGCGGGAGCTCGGAATGAGCAGTTCTTC. Amino acid sequence: CSALPSIAGARNEQFF.

This clonotype turned up a few times. The chain has TRBV4-1 and TRBJ2-1; the D gene is possibly TRBD2 (6 bases). The germline V gene encodes CDR1 MGHRA and CDR2 YSYEKL. V was pared by 5 bases and J by 5 bases, with 16 bases between. This CDR3 contains 15 residues. As DNA, the CDR3 is TGCGCCAGCAGCAGAACGGGACTCGGACACAATGAGCAGTTCTTC. Translated: CASSRTGLGHNEQFF.

The V and J genes are TRBV4-1 and TRBJ2-1, with D possibly being TRBD2 (5 bases). The ends were cut back, 0 bases at V and 8 bases at J, with 14 bases in the middle. Per the germline V gene, CDR1 is MGHRA and CDR2 is YSYEKL. This CDR3 is built from 15 residues. The CDR3 sequence is CASSQDLLAGHEQFF. The CDR3 DNA sequence: TGCGCCAGCAGCCAAGATCTTCTAGCTGGGCATGAGCAGTTCTTC.

This clonotype occurred a few times. This chain uses TRBV7-7 with TRBJ2-5; D is possibly TRBD2 (6 bases). V lost 1 base and J 4 bases, leaving 10 bases between the germline ends. CDR3 length: 14 residues. In germline, CDR1 is SSHAT, CDR2 FNYEAQ (reference sequence). The DNA of the CDR3 is TGTGCCAGCAGCTTAGGTTTGGGGGGAGAGACCCAGTACTTC. Translated, it gives CASSLGLGGETQYF.

This clonotype has just a few counts. V usage is TRBV6-1 and J usage is TRBJ2-1; 14 bases match TRBD2. CDR1 is MNHNS, CDR2 SASEGT, per germline. The V gene end was trimmed by 6 bases and the J gene end by 6 bases; junction bases not matched to a gene: 4. This CDR3 comprises 15 residues. The CDR3 region is CASRGTSGSVNEQFF. The DNA for the CDR3 is TGTGCCAGCAGGGGGACTAGCGGGAGTGTCAATGAGCAGTTCTTC.

This clonotype was counted between two and nine times. This chain joins TRBV6-5 and TRBJ2-7, with 8 positions matching TRBD1. The CDR3 is made up of 15 amino acids. CDR1 and CDR2 (germline): MNHEY, SVGAGI. V shed 0 bases and J 2 bases; nucleotides not matched to a gene: 3. Here the CDR3 DNA reads TGTGCCAGCAGTTACTCGACGGGACAGGCCTACGAGCAGTACTTC. Translating gives CASSYSTGQAYEQYF.

The chain is built from TRBV6-4 and TRBJ2-6, with D tentatively TRBD1 or TRBD2 (6 bases each). The CDR3 runs 16 residues. In germline, CDR1 is MRHNA, CDR2 SNTAGT. Trimming took off 0 bases at V and 4 bases at J, with 10 bases between the two ends. Here the CDR3 reads CASSDSTGAGANVLTF. The CDR3 region has the DNA TGTGCCAGCAGTGACTCGACGGGGGCCGGGGCCAACGTCCTGACTTTC.

The chain has TRBV2 and TRBJ1-4, with D tentatively TRBD1 (6 bases). Germline loops: CDR1 SNHLY, CDR2 FYNNEI. Trimming took 3 bases from V and 0 from J, leaving 8 bases between them. The CDR3 totals 15 residues. The CDR3 DNA follows: TGTGCCAGCAGTGATGAGGGGGCAACTAATGAAAAACTGTTTTTT. It yields the protein CASSDEGATNEKLFF.

This clonotype was recorded many times. The gene calls are TRBV4-1 and TRBJ2-7; 10 bases are shared with TRBD2. This CDR3 contains 16 residues. The J segment lost 3 bases and the V segment lost 5 bases, leaving 10 bases of the junction unmatched. Germline V gives CDR1 MGHRA, CDR2 YSYEKL. CDR3 residues: CASSYTGTSEHYEQYF. The DNA of the CDR3 is TGCGCCAGCAGCTACACCGGGACTAGCGAGCACTACGAGCAGTACTTC.

The V and J genes are TRBV24-1 and TRBJ1-5, with 9 bases fitting TRBD1. CDR3 length equals 13 residues. V was pared by 8 bases and J by 6 bases, with 4 bases of the junction left unmatched. Germline values: CDR1 KGHDR, CDR2 SFDVKD. The CDR3 DNA follows: TGTGCCACCAACAGGGGGCAGGGTCAGCCCCAGCATTTT. As protein: CATNRGQGQPQHF.

V gene TRBV4-1 combines with J gene TRBJ1-1; the D is unclear. Trimming shortened V by 3 bases and J by 2 bases, and 16 bases separated the two germline ends. Germline assignment: CDR1 MGHRA and CDR2 YSYEKL. The CDR3 loop spans 16 amino acids. This chain's CDR3 is CASSHPVLGENTEAFF. The CDR3 DNA is TGCGCCAGCAGCCACCCCGTTCTCGGGGAAAACACTGAAGCTTTCTTT.

The count of this clonotype is one. The J gene is TRBJ2-7, the V gene TRBV5-6; tentative D call: TRBD1 (6 bases). The CDR3 is 14 residues long. Germline-derived CDR1 and CDR2 are SGHDT and YYEEEE. The V gene lost 9 bases and the J gene lost 2 bases, with 18 bases spanning the gap. CDR3 protein: CAMSPGQGTYEQYF. CDR3 bases: TGTGCCATGAGCCCGGGGCAGGGGACCTACGAGCAGTACTTC.

V and J are TRBV27 and TRBJ2-3, with D unclear. This CDR3 has 13 residues. Between the trimmed V and J ends, which lost 10 bases and 6 bases, there was a span of 17 bases. Germline assignment: CDR1 MNHEY and CDR2 SMNVEV (reference sequence). The CDR3 sequence: CATRAFVGDTQYF. The CDR3 DNA sequence: TGTGCCACCCGGGCCTTTGTGGGGGATACGCAGTATTTT.

This clonotype was counted ten times or more. The rearrangement uses TRBV12-3 or TRBV12-4 and TRBJ2-1, with D tentatively TRBD1 or TRBD2 (5 bases each). The CDR3 length is 15 residues. Trimming cost V 7 bases and J 7 bases, with 20 bases left between them. The CDR3 loop is CASTDYRGGGNEQFF. The DNA for the CDR3 is TGTGCCAGCACCGACTATCGTGGGGGTGGAAATGAGCAGTTCTTC.

The chain carries TRBV5-6 and TRBJ2-1; unclear D gene. Germline values: CDR1 SGHDT, CDR2 YYEEEE. V was cut by 2 bases and J by 3 bases, with 15 bases left in between. CDR3 length equals 16 residues. CDR3 residues: CASSFYQSGRYNEQFF. CDR3 DNA sequence: TGTGCCAGCAGCTTTTACCAATCGGGCCGCTACAATGAGCAGTTCTTC.